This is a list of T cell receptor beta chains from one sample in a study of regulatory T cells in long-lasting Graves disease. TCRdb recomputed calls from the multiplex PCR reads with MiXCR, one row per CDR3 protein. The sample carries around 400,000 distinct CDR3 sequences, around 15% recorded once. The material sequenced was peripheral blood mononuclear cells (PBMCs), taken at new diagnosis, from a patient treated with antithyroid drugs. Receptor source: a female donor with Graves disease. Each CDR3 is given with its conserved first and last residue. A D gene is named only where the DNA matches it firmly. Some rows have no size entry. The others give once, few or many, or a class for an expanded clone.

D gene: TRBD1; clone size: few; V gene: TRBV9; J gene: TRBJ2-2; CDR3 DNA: TGTGCCAGCAGCGACAGCAGGGGGCGATACACCGGGGAGCTGTTTTTT; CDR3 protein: CASSDSRGRYTGELFF
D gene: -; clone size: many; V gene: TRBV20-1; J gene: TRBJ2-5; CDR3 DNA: TGCAGTGCAACGGGCAGCCCGAAGAGGGAGACCCAGTACTTC; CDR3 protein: CSATGSPKRETQYF
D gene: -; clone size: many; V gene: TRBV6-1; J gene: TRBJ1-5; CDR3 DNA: TGTGCCAGCAGTGAACAGCTAGGGAATCAGCCCCAGCATTTT; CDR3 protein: CASSEQLGNQPQHF
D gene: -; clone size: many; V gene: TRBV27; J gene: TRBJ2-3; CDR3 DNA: TGTGCCAGCACCCCGTCGGGTTTGACAGATACGCAGTATTTT; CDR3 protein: CASTPSGLTDTQYF
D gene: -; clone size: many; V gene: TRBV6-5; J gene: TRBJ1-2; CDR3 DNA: TGTGCCAGCAGTTATGATCAATTCGGTATATCGGGTGGCTACACCTTC; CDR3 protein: CASSYDQFGISGGYTF
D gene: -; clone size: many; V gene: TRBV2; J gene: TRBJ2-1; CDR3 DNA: TGTGCCAGCAGTGAAGCCCCCCCGGGGAGACTCGAAAAAGAGCAGTTCTTC; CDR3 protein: CASSEAPPGRLEKEQFF
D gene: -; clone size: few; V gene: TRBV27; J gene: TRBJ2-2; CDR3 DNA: TGTGCCAGCAGTTTTCAGCGGGTGAACACCGGGGAGCTGTTTTTT; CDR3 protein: CASSFQRVNTGELFF
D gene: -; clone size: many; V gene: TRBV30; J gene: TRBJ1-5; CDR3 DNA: TGTGCCTGGAGTTCGGTCGGGGGTCAGCCCCAGCATTTT; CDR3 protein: CAWSSVGGQPQHF
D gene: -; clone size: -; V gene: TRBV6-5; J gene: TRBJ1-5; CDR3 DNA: TGTGTCAGCAGTTACCGGTTGAGGAACAATCAGCCCCAGCATTTT; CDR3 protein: CVSSYRLRNNQPQHF
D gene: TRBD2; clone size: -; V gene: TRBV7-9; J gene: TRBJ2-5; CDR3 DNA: TGTGCCAGCAGGGACCCGGGGGGTTCCGAGACCCAGTACTTC; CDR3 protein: CASRDPGGSETQYF
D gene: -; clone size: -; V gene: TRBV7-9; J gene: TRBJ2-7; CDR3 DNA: TGTGCCAGCAGCCCCCGGGATAGCGAATTCTACGAGCAGTACTTC; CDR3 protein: CASSPRDSEFYEQYF
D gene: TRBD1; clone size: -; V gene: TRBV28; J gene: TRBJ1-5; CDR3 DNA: TGTGCCAGCAGTTCACCGAGGGGACAGTTTAGCAATCAGCCCCAGCATTTT; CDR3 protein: CASSSPRGQFSNQPQHF
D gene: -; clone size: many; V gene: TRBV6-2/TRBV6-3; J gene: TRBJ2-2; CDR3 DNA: TGTGCCACCCGGGAAGGACCGAACACCGGGGAGCTGTTTTTT; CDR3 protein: CATREGPNTGELFF
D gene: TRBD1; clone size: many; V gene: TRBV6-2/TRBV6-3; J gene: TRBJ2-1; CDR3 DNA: TGTGCCAGCAGGACAGGGGAAACGCAGTTCTTC; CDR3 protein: CASRTGETQFF
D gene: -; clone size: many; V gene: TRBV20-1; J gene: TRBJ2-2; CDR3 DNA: TGCAGTGCTAGAGCCCAACACGGGGAGCTGTTTTTT; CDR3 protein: CSARAQHGELFF
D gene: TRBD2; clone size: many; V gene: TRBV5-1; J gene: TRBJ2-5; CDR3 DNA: TGCGCCAGCAGTCTCAGCGGGGCCCAAGAGACCCAGTACTTC; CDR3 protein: CASSLSGAQETQYF
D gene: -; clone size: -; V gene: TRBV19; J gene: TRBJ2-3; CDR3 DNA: TGTGCCAGTAGTATCTACAGCAGAGATACGCAGTATTTT; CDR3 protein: CASSIYSRDTQYF
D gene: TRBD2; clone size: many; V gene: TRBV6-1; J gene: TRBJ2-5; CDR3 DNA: TGTGCCAGCACCCAACGGGTAGCGGGTTTCCAAGAGACCCAGTACTTC; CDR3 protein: CASTQRVAGFQETQYF
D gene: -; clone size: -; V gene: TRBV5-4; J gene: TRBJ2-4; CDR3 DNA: TGTGCCAGCAGTATGGGACAATTCGGCATTCAGTACTTC; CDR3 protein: CASSMGQFGIQYF
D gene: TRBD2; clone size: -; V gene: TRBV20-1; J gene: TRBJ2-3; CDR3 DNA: TGCAGTGCCAGGGGGACTAGCGGGAGATCAGATACGCAGTATTTT; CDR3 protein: CSARGTSGRSDTQYF
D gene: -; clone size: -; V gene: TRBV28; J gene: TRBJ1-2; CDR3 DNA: TGTGCCAACTACTTTTACGGGGAGGGTGGCTACACCTTC; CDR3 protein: CANYFYGEGGYTF
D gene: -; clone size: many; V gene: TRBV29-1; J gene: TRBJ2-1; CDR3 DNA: TGCAGCGCCGACCCGCGGGATAGGTACAATGAGCAGTTCTTC; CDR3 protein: CSADPRDRYNEQFF
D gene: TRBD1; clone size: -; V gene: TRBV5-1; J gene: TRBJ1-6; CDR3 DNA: TGCGCCAGCAGCTTTACAGGGGAGAGAAATTCACCCCTCCACTTT; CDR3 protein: CASSFTGERNSPLHF
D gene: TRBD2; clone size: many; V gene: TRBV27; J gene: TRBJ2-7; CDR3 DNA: TGTGCCAGCAGTTGGCACCCGACAGCGGGAGATAACGAGCAGTACTTC; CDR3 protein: CASSWHPTAGDNEQYF
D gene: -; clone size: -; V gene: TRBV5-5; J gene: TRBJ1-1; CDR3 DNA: TGTGCCAGCAGCTTCGGATCAGGGAAAAACACTGAAGCTTTCTTT; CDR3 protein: CASSFGSGKNTEAFF
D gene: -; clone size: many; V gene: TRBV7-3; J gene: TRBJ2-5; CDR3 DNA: TGTGCCAGCAGTTACTCAGGAGTCCAAGAGACCCAGTACTTC; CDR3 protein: CASSYSGVQETQYF
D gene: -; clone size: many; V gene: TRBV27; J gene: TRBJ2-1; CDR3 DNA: TGTGCCAGCAGTTTATGGGGCAACTTGGGGAAGCAGTTCTTC; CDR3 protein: CASSLWGNLGKQFF
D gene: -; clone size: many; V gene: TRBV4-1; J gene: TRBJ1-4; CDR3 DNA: TGCGCCAGCAGCCAAGTTGGGACTCATAATGAAAAACTGTTTTTT; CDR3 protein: CASSQVGTHNEKLFF
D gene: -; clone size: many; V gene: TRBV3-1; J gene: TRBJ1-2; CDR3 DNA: TGTGCCAGCAGCCAAGAAGTCGCAGAAACTAACTATGGCTACACCTTC; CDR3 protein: CASSQEVAETNYGYTF
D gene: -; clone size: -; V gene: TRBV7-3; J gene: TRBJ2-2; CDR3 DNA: TGTGCCAGCAGCTTATTTGGGACACCCTCATCGGGGAACACCGGGGAGCTGTTTTTT; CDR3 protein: CASSLFGTPSSGNTGELFF
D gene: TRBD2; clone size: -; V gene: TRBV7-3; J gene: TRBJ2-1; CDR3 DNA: TGTGCCAGCAGCTTAGTCTTAGCGGGAAGTTCGACCGACTCCTACAATGAGCAGTTCTTC; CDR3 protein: CASSLVLAGSSTDSYNEQFF
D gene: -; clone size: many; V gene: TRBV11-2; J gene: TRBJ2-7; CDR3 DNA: TGTGCCAGCAGCTTAGACAGGGCCGGCGAGCAGTACTTC; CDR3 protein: CASSLDRAGEQYF
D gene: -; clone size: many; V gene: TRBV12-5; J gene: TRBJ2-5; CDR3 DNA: TGTGCTAGTGGTCCAGGCCCCGGGGAGACCCAGTACTTC; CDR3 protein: CASGPGPGETQYF
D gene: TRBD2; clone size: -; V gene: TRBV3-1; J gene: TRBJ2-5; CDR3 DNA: TGTGCCAGCAGCGCCCGACTAGCGGGAGTAGGAGAGACCCAGTACTTC; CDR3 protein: CASSARLAGVGETQYF
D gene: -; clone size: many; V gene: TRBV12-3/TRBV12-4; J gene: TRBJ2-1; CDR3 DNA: TGTGCCAGCAGGATACCGGGGAGCTCCTACAATGAGCAGTTCTTC; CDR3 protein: CASRIPGSSYNEQFF
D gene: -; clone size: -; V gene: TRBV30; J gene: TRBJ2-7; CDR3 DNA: TGTGCCTGGACCCCCGAGGACGGCTCCTACGAGCAGTACTTC; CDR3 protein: CAWTPEDGSYEQYF
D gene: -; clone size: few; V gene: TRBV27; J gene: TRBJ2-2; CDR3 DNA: TGTGCCAGCAGTTTATCAGTCACCGGGGAGCTGTTTTTT; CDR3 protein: CASSLSVTGELFF
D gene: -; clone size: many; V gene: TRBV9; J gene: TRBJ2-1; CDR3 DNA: TGTGCCAGCAGCGTAGGGGGACTACGGGGGCGGAATGAGCAGTTCTTC; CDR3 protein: CASSVGGLRGRNEQFF
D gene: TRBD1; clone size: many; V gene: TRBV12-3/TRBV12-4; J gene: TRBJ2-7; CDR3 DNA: TGTGCCAGCAGACGGACAGGGGAAGAGACCTACGAGCAGTACTTC; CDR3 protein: CASRRTGEETYEQYF
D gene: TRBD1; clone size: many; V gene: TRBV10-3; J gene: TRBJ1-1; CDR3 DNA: TGTGCCTCCACAGGGGAGAGGAACACTGAAGCTTTCTTT; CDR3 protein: CASTGERNTEAFF
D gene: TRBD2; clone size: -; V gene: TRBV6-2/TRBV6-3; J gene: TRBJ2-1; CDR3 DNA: TGTGCCAGCAGCATACTAGCGGCAAGCGATGAGCAGTTCTTC; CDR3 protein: CASSILAASDEQFF
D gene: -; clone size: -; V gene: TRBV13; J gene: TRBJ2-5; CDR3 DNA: TGTGCCAGCAGCTCACCCGGAGAGGCTTTCCTGTACCAAGAGACCCAGTACTTC; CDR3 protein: CASSSPGEAFLYQETQYF
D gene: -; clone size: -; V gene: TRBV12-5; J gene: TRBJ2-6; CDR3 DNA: TGTGCTAGTGGTTTGGTACTTAGAGACTCTGGGGCCAACGTCCTGACTTTC; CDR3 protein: CASGLVLRDSGANVLTF
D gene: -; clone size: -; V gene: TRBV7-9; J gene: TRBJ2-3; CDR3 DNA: TGTGCCAGCAGCCCACCGGGGCAGGGCTTTGTCACAGATACGCAGTATTTT; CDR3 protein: CASSPPGQGFVTDTQYF
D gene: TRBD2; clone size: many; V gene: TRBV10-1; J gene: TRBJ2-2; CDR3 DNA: TGCGCCAGCAGTGAGTACGCAGACGGACTAGCGGGAGTAGTCGCCGGGGAGCTGTTTTTT; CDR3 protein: CASSEYADGLAGVVAGELFF
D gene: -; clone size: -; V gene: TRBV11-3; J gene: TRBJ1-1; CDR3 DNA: TGTGCCAGCAGCCAGACAGCGACTGAAGCTTTCTTT; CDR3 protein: CASSQTATEAFF
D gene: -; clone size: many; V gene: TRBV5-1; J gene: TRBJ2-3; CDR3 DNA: TGCGCCAGCAGCTTGGATTTTGGACGCGCAGATACGCAGTATTTT; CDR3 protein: CASSLDFGRADTQYF
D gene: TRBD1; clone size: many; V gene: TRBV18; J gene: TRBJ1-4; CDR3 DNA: TGTGCCAGCTCACCAAGGGACAGCAATGAAAAACTGTTTTTT; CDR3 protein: CASSPRDSNEKLFF